This T cell receptor beta chain appears in the sequencing data of a study of cytomegalovirus exposure and HLA in healthy donors. Whole-study context: The roughly 120 validation repertoires and the roughly 680 first-cohort repertoires shared a platform, a later analysis reported.

Findings and caveats of the study: Most TCR sequences proved rare, with some public TCRs found in many donors. The tendency of first-cohort TCR clusters to co-occur in the roughly 120 validation repertoires was the finding of a later analysis.

With respect to this clone: Its antigen is as yet unknown. The junction shows a germline mismatch at one end, possibly a read error.

This table comes from immunoSEQ multiplex PCR, and its TCRdb copy is limited to in-frame clones, with some not included. The sample lists 250,000 to 350,000 clones, approximately 90% occurring once. The sequence was collected from a woman younger than 35 in good health and CMV-seronegative. Sequencing used PBMCs.

CDR3 loop: CASSLEGGLKTEAFF. The CDR3 region has the DNA TGTGCCAGCAGCTTAGAGGGAGGGTTGAAGACTGAAGCTTTCTTT. This chain connects TRBV7-6 to TRBJ1-1, with no clear D. CDR1 is SGHVS, CDR2 FNYEAQ, per germline. This CDR3 has 15 amino acids.